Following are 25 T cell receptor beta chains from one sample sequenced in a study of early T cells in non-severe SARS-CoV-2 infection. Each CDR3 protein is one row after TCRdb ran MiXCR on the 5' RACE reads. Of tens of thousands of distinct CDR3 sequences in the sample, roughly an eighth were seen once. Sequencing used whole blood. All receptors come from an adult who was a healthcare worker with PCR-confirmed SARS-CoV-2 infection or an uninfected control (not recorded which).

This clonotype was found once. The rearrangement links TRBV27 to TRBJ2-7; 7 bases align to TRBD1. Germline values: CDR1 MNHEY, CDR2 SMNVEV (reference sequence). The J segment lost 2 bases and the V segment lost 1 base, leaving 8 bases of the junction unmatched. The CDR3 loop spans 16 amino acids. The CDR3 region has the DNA TGTGCCAGCAGTTTATTTTCCAGGGGGTCAACCTACGAGCAGTACTTC. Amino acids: CASSLFSRGSTYEQYF.

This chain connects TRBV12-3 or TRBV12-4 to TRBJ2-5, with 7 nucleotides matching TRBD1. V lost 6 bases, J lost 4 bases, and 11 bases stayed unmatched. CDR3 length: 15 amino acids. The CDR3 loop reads CASSRQGFGAETQYF. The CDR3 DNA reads TGTGCCAGCAGCCGACAGGGCTTTGGGGCAGAGACCCAGTACTTC.

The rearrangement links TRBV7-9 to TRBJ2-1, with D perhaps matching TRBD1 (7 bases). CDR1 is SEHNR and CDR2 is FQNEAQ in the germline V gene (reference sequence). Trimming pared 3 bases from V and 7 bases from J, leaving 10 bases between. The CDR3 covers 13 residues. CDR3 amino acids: CASSFSGGNEQFF. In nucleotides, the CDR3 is TGTGCCAGCAGCTTTTCAGGGGGGAATGAGCAGTTCTTC.

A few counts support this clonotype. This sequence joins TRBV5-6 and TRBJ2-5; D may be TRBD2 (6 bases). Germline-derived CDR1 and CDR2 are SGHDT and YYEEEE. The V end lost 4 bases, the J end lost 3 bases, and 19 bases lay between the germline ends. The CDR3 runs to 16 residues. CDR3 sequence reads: CASSGTLGRTEETQYF. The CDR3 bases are TGTGCCAGCAGCGGGACTTTGGGACGGACGGAAGAGACCCAGTACTTC.

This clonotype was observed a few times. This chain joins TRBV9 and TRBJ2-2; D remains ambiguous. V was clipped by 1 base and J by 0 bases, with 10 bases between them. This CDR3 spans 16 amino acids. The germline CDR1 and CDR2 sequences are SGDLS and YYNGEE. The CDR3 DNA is TGTGCCAGCAGCGTAACGACAAATTCGAACACCGGGGAGCTGTTTTTT. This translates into CASSVTTNSNTGELFF.

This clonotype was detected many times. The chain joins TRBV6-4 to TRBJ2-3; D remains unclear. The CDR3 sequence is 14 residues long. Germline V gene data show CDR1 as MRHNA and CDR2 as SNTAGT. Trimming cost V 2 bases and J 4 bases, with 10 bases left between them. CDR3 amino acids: CASSDKPEADTQYF. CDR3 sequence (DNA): TGTGCCAGCAGTGACAAACCCGAAGCAGATACGCAGTATTTT.

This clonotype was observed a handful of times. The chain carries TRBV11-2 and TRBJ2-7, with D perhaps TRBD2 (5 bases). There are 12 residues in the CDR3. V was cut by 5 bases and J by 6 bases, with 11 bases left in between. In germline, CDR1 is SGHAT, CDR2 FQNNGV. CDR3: CASSPTGIEQYF. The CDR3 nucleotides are TGTGCCAGCAGCCCGACGGGGATCGAGCAGTACTTC. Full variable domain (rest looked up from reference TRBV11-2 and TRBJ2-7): EAGVAQSPRYKIIEKRQSVAFWCNPISGHATLYWYQQILGQGPKLLIQFQNNGVVDDSQLPKDRFSAERLKGVDSTLKIQPAKLEDSAVYLCASSPTGIEQYFGPGTRLTVT.

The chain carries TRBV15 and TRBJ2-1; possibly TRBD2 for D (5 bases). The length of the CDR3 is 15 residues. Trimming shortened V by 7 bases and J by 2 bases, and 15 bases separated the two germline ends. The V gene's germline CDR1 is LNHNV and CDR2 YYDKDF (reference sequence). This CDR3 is CATNPTRLTYNEQFF. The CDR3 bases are TGTGCCACCAACCCCACTAGGCTAACCTACAATGAGCAGTTCTTC.

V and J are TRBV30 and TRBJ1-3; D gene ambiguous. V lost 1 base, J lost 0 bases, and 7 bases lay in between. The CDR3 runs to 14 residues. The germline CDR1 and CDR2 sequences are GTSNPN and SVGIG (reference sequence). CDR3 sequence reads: CAWSEGISGNTIYF. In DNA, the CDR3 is TGTGCCTGGAGTGAAGGGATCTCTGGAAACACCATATATTTT. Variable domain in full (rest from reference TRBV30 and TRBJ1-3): SQTIHQWPATLVQPVGSPLSLECTVEGTSNPNLYWYRQAAGRGLQLLFYSVGIGQISSEVPQNLSASRPQDRQFILSSKKLLLSDSGFYLCAWSEGISGNTIYFGEGSWLTVV.

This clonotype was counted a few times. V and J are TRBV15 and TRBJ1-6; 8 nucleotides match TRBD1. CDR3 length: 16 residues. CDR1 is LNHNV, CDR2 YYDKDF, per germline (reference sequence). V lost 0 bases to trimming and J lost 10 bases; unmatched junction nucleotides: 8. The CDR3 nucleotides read TGTGCCACCAGCAGAGATCCTCGAGGGACAGGCTCACCCCTCCACTTT. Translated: CATSRDPRGTGSPLHF.

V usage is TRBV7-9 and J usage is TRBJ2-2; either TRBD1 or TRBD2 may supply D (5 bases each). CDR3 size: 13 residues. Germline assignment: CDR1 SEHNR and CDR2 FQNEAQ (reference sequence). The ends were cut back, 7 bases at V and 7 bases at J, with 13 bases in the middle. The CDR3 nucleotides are TGTGCCAGCACCCGAGGGGTCGACGGGGAGCTGTTTTTT. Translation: CASTRGVDGELFF.

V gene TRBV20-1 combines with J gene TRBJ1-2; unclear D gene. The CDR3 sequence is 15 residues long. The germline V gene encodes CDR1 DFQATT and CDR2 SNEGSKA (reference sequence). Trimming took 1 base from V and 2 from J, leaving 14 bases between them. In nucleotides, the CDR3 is TGCAGTGCTAGAGGACGGACTGGCGGAAACTATGGCTACACCTTC. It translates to CSARGRTGGNYGYTF.

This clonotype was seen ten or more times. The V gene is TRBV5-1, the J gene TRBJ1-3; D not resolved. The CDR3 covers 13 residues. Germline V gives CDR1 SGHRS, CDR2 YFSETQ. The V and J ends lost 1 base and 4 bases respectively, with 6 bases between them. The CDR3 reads CASSLNSGNTIYF. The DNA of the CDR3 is TGCGCCAGCAGCTTGAACAGCGGAAACACCATATATTTT.

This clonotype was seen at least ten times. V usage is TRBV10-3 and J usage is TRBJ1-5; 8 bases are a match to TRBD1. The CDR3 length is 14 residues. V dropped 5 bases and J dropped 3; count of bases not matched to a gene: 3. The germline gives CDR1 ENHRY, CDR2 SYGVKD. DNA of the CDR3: TGTGCCATCAGTCCGGACAGGGACAATCAGCCCCAGCATTTT. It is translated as CAISPDRDNQPQHF.

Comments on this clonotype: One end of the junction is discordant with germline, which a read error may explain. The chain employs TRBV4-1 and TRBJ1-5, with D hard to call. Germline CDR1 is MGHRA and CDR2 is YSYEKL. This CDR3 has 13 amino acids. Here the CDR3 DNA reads TGCGCCAGCAGTCAAGTAGCAAATCAGCCCCAGCATTTT. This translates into CASSQVANQPQHF.

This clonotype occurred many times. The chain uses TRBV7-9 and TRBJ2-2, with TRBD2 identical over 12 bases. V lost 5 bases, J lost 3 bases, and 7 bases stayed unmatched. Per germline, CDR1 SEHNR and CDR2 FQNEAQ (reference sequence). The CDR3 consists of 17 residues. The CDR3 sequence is CASSPPGTSGYTGELFF. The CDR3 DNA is TGTGCCAGCAGCCCCCCCGGGACTAGCGGGTACACCGGGGAGCTGTTTTTT.

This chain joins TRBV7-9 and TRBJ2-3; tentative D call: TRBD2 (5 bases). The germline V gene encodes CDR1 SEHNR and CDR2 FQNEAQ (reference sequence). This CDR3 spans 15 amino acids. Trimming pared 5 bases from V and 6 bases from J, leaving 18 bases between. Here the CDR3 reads CASSPPGSSVDTQYF. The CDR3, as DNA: TGTGCCAGCAGCCCTCCGGGGAGTTCGGTTGATACGCAGTATTTT.

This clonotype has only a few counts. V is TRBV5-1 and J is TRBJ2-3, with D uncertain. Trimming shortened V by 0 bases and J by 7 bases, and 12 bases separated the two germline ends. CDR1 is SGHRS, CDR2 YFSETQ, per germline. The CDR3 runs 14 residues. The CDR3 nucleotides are TGCGCCAGCAGCTTGGCACCAGACCGAAATACGCAGTATTTT. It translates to CASSLAPDRNTQYF.

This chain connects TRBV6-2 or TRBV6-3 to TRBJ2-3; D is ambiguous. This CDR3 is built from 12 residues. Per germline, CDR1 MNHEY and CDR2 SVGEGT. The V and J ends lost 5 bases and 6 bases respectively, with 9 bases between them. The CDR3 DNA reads TGTGCCAGCAGTCAACCCCCGGATACGCAGTATTTT. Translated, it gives CASSQPPDTQYF.

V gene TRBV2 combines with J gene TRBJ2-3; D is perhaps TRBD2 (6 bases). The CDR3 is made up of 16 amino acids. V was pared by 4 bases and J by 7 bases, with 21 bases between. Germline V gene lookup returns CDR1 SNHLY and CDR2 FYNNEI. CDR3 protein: CASSGGVRTVRHTQYF. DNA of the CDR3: TGTGCCAGCAGTGGGGGGGTGCGAACAGTTCGGCATACGCAGTATTTT.

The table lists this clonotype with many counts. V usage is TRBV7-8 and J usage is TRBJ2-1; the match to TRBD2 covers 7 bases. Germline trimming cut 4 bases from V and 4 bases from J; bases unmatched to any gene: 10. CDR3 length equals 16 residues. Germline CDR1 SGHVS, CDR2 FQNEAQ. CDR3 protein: CASSSPERGMYNEQFF. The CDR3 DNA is TGTGCCAGCAGCTCCCCGGAGCGGGGAATGTACAATGAGCAGTTCTTC.

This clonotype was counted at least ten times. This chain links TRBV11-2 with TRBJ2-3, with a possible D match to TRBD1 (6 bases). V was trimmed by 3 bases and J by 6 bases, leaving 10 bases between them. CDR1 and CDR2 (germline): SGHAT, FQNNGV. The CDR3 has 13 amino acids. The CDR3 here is CASSFPGVDTQYF. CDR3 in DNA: TGTGCCAGCAGCTTTCCAGGGGTTGATACGCAGTATTTT.

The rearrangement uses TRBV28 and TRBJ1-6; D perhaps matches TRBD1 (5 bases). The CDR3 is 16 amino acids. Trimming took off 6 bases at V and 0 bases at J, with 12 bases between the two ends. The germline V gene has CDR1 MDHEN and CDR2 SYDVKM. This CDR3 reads CASSSRVNSYNSPLHF. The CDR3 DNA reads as TGTGCCAGCAGCTCCAGGGTTAACTCCTATAATTCACCCCTCCACTTT.

The CDR3 spells CASSYSPWDSSYGYTF. The CDR3 region has the DNA TGTGCCAGCAGCTATAGCCCTTGGGACAGTAGCTATGGCTACACCTTC. The rearrangement links TRBV7-2 to TRBJ1-2; 7 bases align to TRBD1. Trimming took 4 bases from V and 4 from J; bases not matched to a gene: 12. The CDR3 runs to 16 residues. Germline V gene lookup returns CDR1 SGHTA and CDR2 FQGNSA.

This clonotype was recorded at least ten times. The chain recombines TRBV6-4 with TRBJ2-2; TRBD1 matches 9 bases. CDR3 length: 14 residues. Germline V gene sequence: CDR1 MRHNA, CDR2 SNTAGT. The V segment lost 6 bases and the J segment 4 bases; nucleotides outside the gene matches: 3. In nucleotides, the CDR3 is TGTGCCAGCAGCGGGACAGGGAGCACCGGGGAGCTGTTTTTT. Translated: CASSGTGSTGELFF.